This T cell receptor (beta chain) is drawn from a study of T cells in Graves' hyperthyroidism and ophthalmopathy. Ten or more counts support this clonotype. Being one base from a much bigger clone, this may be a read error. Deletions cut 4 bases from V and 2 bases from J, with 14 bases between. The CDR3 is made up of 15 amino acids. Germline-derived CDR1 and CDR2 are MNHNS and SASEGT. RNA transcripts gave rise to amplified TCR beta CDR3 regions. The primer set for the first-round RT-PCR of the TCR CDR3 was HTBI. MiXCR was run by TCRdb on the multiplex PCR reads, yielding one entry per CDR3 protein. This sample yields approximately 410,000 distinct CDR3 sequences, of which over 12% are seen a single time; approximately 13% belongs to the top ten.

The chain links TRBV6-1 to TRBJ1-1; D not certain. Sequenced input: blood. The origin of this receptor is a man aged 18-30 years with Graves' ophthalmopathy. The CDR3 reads CASSARGEGNTEAFF. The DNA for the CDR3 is TGTGCCAGCAGTGCAAGAGGTGAGGGCAACACTGAAGCTTTCTTT.